A single sample is the source of the 8 T cell receptor beta chains below, sequenced in a study of human T cells and chemical hapten exposure. Time point meaning: patch test 1, 2 weeks after DPC sensitization. Stated treatment: therapeutic diphenylcyclopropenone sensitization with weekly scalp DPC. TCRdb re-called the RACE reads with MiXCR, one entry per CDR3 protein. The sample holds about 120,000 distinct CDR3 sequences, approximately 13% seen once. The sequences come from whole blood, collected in connection with sensitization to the hapten diphenylcyclopropenone (DPC). These receptors originate from a man aged 18 to 35 with alopecia areata. Some clones in this sample may be carry-over from other donors' samples.

The chain uses TRBV2 and TRBJ1-5, with 9 bases aligning to TRBD1. From germline, CDR1 is SNHLY and CDR2 FYNNEI. This CDR3 comprises 15 residues. V shed 7 bases and J 5 bases; nucleotides not matched to a gene: 9. CDR3 coding DNA: TGTGCCAGCAAGGAGGACAGGGGAACAGATCAGCCCCAGCATTTT. It yields the protein CASKEDRGTDQPQHF.

This clonotype was seen once. The V gene is TRBV5-1, the J gene TRBJ1-2, with no clear D. The germline CDR1 and CDR2 sequences are SGHRS and YFSETQ. The CDR3 sequence is 14 residues long. The V end lost 1 base, the J end lost 4 bases, and 11 bases lay between the germline ends. Written as DNA, the CDR3 is TGCGCCAGCAGCTTGTCGGGAATCCCCTATGGCTACACCTTC. Amino acids: CASSLSGIPYGYTF.

J is TRBJ1-1 and V is TRBV3-1; no clear D gene. The CDR3 is made up of 13 amino acids. V shed 4 bases and J shed 3 bases, with 9 bases lying between them. Germline V gives CDR1 LGHDT, CDR2 YNNKEL (reference sequence). CDR3 in DNA: TGTGCCAGCAGCCCGGCATGGGACACTGAAGCTTTCTTT. Translating gives CASSPAWDTEAFF.

The chain uses TRBV9 and TRBJ2-5; D is perhaps TRBD1 or TRBD2 (6 bases each). CDR3 size: 13 residues. From germline, CDR1 is SGDLS and CDR2 YYNGEE. V lost 0 bases, J lost 4 bases, and 7 bases lay in between. The CDR3 spells CASSVGGAETQYF. CDR3 sequence (DNA): TGTGCCAGCAGCGTAGGGGGGGCAGAGACCCAGTACTTC.

The sample holds many counts of this clonotype. At one of its ends the junction is not consistent with the germline gene, which may arise from a read error. As DNA, the CDR3 is TGCAGCGTTGAAGATACGATGCGGGACAGGGTCTTCTTC. Its protein product is CSVEDTMRDRVFF. The chain couples TRBV29-1 to TRBJ1-2; 9 nucleotides agree with TRBD1. Germline V gives CDR1 SQVTM, CDR2 ANQGSEA. This CDR3 has 13 amino acids.

Only a few counts were recorded for this clonotype. J is TRBJ2-7 and V is TRBV2, with D maybe TRBD2 (5 bases). The CDR3 is 13 residues long. The ends were cut back, 6 bases at V and 3 bases at J, with 12 bases in the middle. Germline V CDR1 and CDR2: SNHLY, FYNNEI. CDR3 DNA sequence: TGTGCCAGCAGATTCCGGGATTTCTACGAGCAGTACGTC. This translates into CASRFRDFYEQYV.

CDR3 residues: CASSLKTGARNGYTF. The CDR3 DNA sequence: TGTGCCAGCAGCCTTAAGACAGGGGCGCGGAACGGCTACACCTTC. The chain is built from TRBV3-1 and TRBJ1-2; 8 bases are a match to TRBD1. This CDR3 spans 15 amino acids. V was pared by 4 bases and J by 8 bases, with 12 bases of the junction left unmatched. CDR1 LGHDT and CDR2 YNNKEL come from the germline V gene (reference sequence). Based on the CDR3 plus reference TRBV3-1 and TRBJ1-2, the full variable domain is DTAVSQTPKYLVTQMGNDKSIKCEQNLGHDTMYWYKQDSKKFLKIMFSYNNKELIINETVPNRFSPKSPDKAHLNLHINSLELGDSAVYFCASSLKTGARNGYTFGSGTRLTVV.

The chain is built from TRBV20-1 and TRBJ1-3; D perhaps matches TRBD1 (6 bases). The germline V gene encodes CDR1 DFQATT and CDR2 SNEGSKA (reference sequence). The length of the CDR3 is 19 residues. V gave up 4 bases and J gave up 11 bases, with 36 bases separating them. CDR3 amino acids: CSATPGHLFSFDRPEPIYF. The CDR3 DNA sequence: TGCAGTGCTACTCCGGGACATCTCTTTTCTTTTGACCGTCCTGAGCCCATATATTTT.